This entry concerns a single T cell receptor (beta chain). Patients who underwent sequencing had shown CD8+CD57+ cell expansion by flow cytometry. This entry belongs to a study of CD8+CD57+ T cells in acquired aplastic anemia. Study context: Sorted CD4+ and CD8+ cells yielded DNA averaging approximately 3 ug.

Profiling of TCR beta VDJ combinations and CDR3 sequences used genomic DNA as template. TCRdb processed the reads anew with MiXCR; each CDR3 protein has one entry. The table lists 180,000 or so distinct CDR3 sequences, 48% of them singletons. Per germline, CDR1 SGHRS and CDR2 YFSETQ. CDR3 size: 11 residues. The V end lost 7 bases, the J end lost 1 base, and 4 bases lay between the germline ends. The specimen was sorted CD4+, CD8+, or CD8+CD57+ T cells (not recorded which) from PBMCs. This clonotype originated in a human donor with aplastic anemia. V usage is TRBV5-1 and J usage is TRBJ2-3; no clear D. For the CDR3, the DNA is TGCGCCAGCGCCCGCACAGATACGCAGTATTTT. Protein: CASARTDTQYF.